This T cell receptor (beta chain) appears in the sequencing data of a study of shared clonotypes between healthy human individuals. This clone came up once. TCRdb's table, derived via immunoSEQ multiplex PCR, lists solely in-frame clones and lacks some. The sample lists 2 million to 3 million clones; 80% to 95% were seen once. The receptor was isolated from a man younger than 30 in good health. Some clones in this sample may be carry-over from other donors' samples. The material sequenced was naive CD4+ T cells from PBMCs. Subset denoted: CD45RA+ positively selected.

The chain's CDR3 is CASSVIPGDTEAFF. The CDR3 DNA reads TGTGCCAGCAGCGTGATCCCGGGGGACACTGAAGCTTTCTTT. J is TRBJ1-1 and V is TRBV9, with a weak D call TRBD1 (5 bases). Germline V gene lookup returns CDR1 SGDLS and CDR2 YYNGEE. This CDR3 has 14 residues. V dropped 2 bases and J dropped 3 bases, with 11 bases sitting between them.